The 8 T cell receptor beta chains below were found in one sample sequenced in a study of T cells in Graves' hyperthyroidism and ophthalmopathy. Template material for amplifying TCR beta CDR3 regions consisted of RNA transcripts. HTBI primers were employed in a first-round RT-PCR of the TCR CDR3. Each CDR3 protein is one row after TCRdb ran MiXCR on the multiplex PCR reads. The sample carries around 700,000 distinct CDR3 sequences, roughly a sixth recorded once. The specimen sequenced was blood. The receptors were gathered from a woman aged 50 to 65 with Graves' hyperthyroidism that later progressed to Graves' ophthalmopathy.

This chain joins TRBV7-9 and TRBJ1-2; D call uncertain. The germline V and J ends were trimmed by 2 bases and 5 bases, with 12 bases remaining between them. The CDR3 spans 14 residues. The germline gives CDR1 SEHNR, CDR2 FQNEAQ (reference sequence). The CDR3 is CASSLLVNEYGYTF. In nucleotides, the CDR3 is TGTGCCAGCAGCTTATTGGTAAATGAGTATGGCTACACCTTC.

This clonotype occurred many times. The chain has TRBV11-2 and TRBJ2-5; TRBD1 agrees at 9 bases. This CDR3 is built from 16 residues. Germline CDR1 is SGHAT and CDR2 is FQNNGV. The junction had 5 bases not matched to a gene; V was cut back by 2 bases and J by 1 base. The CDR3 loop reads CASSLRTGAFQETQYF. CDR3 nucleotide sequence: TGTGCCAGCAGCTTAAGGACAGGGGCCTTCCAAGAGACCCAGTACTTC.

The chain combines TRBV9 with TRBJ2-1, with a weak D call TRBD1 (5 bases). The V end was cut by 0 bases, the J end by 8 bases, with 9 bases between. Looked up from germline, CDR1 is SGDLS and CDR2 is YYNGEE. The CDR3 consists of 13 residues. The CDR3 region is CASSVEGHHEQFF. The CDR3 DNA reads TGTGCCAGCAGCGTAGAGGGGCACCATGAGCAGTTCTTC.

This clonotype was seen many times. The chain recombines TRBV11-2 with TRBJ2-1, with 13 positions matching TRBD2. After removal of 3 bases from V and 3 bases from J, the junction contained 2 bases not matched to a gene. The CDR3 extends over 16 amino acids. CDR1 and CDR2 from the germline V gene are SGHAT and FQNNGV. CDR3 DNA sequence: TGTGCCAGCAGCTTGGGACTAGCGGGGCGCTACAATGAGCAGTTCTTC. It codes for CASSLGLAGRYNEQFF. Looking up the rest from reference TRBV11-2 and TRBJ2-1 gives the full variable domain: EAGVAQSPRYKIIEKRQSVAFWCNPISGHATLYWYQQILGQGPKLLIQFQNNGVVDDSQLPKDRFSAERLKGVDSTLKIQPAKLEDSAVYLCASSLGLAGRYNEQFFGPGTRLTVL.

This clonotype was seen more than once but under ten times. V is TRBV7-2 and J is TRBJ2-3, with TRBD2 identical over 13 bases. Losses at the gene ends were 1 base for V and 2 bases for J; bases not matched to a gene: 6. Germline V gene lookup returns CDR1 SGHTA and CDR2 FQGNSA. This CDR3 contains 18 residues. This CDR3 reads CASSLDTGTSGDTDTQYF. The CDR3, as DNA: TGTGCCAGCAGCTTAGACACGGGGACTAGCGGGGACACAGATACGCAGTATTTT.

In this sample, this clonotype turned up many times. In DNA, the CDR3 is TGTGCCAGCTCACCAGAGTCTCAGTTGTTTTACACTGAAGCTTTCTTT. It yields the protein CASSPESQLFYTEAFF. The chain carries TRBV18 and TRBJ1-1, with unresolved D. Between the trimmed V and J ends, which lost 2 bases and 3 bases, there was a span of 16 bases. CDR1 KGHSH and CDR2 LQKENI come from the germline V gene. The CDR3 is 16 residues long.

This clonotype has a single count. This may be a read error, as it is one base from a much larger clone. This chain uses TRBV7-6 with TRBJ1-1, with D maybe TRBD1 (5 bases). The CDR3 runs to 15 residues. In germline, CDR1 is SGHVS, CDR2 FNYEAQ. The chain's CDR3 is CASSWVGTLNTEVFF. As DNA, the CDR3 is TGTGCCAGCAGCTGGGTGGGGACTTTGAACACTGAAGTTTTCTTT.

The V call is TRBV20-1, the J call TRBJ2-5; TRBD1 matches at 9 bases. Germline V gives CDR1 DFQATT, CDR2 SNEGSKA (reference sequence). V was clipped by 3 bases and J by 7 bases; unmatched bases: 12. This CDR3 comprises 15 residues. The CDR3 protein is CSARAGTGPEVTQYF. The CDR3 DNA follows: TGCAGTGCTAGGGCCGGGACAGGGCCGGAAGTGACCCAGTACTTC.